This paragraph reports one TCR beta chain. The data derive from a study of early T cells in non-severe SARS-CoV-2 infection. Study at large: Bulk RNA taken from unsorted whole blood was sequenced, leaving chains unpaired.

Each cDNA molecule carried a unique molecular identifier. TCRdb independently ran MiXCR on the 5' RACE reads; one entry per CDR3 protein. The repertoire holds around 61,000 distinct CDR3 sequences, less than 15% seen once, with about 4% in the top ten. This CDR3 comprises 15 residues. Trimming removed 1 base at V and 0 bases at J, with 9 bases between. CDR1 and CDR2 (germline): SGHTA, FQGNSA. Sequences were derived from whole blood, sampled at baseline. This chain links TRBV7-2 with TRBJ1-1, with D uncertain. The TCR originated in an adult who was a healthcare worker with PCR-confirmed SARS-CoV-2 infection or an uninfected control (not recorded which). The DNA for the CDR3 is TGTGCCAGCAGCTTAGAGAAGAATATGAACACTGAAGCTTTCTTT. Its translation: CASSLEKNMNTEAFF.